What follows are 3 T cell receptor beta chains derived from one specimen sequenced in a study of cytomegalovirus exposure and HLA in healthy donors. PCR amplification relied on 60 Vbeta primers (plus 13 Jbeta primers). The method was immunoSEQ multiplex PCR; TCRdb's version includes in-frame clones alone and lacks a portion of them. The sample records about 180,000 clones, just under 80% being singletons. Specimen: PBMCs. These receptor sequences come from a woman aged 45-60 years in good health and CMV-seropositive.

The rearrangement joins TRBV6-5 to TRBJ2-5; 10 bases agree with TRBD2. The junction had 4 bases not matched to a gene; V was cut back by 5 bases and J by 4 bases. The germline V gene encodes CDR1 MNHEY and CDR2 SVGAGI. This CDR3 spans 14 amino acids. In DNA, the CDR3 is TGTGCCAGCAGTCAAGCGGGGGGGCGAGAGACCCAGTACTTC. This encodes CASSQAGGRETQYF.

This CDR3 reads CASSSQGAGNTEAFF. The DNA of the CDR3 is TGTGCCAGCAGTTCACAGGGGGCAGGGAACACTGAAGCTTTCTTT. The chain has TRBV7-9 and TRBJ1-1, with 9 bases lining up with TRBD1. The CDR3 loop spans 15 amino acids. Germline CDR1 and CDR2: SEHNR and FQNEAQ (reference sequence). Germline trimming cut 6 bases from V and 1 base from J; bases unmatched to any gene: 6.

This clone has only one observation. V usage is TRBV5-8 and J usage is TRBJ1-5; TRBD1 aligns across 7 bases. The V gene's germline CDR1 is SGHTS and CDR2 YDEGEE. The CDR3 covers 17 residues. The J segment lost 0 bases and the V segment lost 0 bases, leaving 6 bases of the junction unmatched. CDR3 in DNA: TGTGCCAGCAGCTTGGGAGGGGGCGCATTTAGCAATCAGCCCCAGCATTTT. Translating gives CASSLGGGAFSNQPQHF.